This section outlines one T cell receptor (beta chain) sequence together with its context. What it binds is not known. Other nucleotide sequences in the sample specify the same CDR3. The junction had 3 bases not matched to a gene; V was cut back by 5 bases and J by 2 bases. Per the germline V gene, CDR1 is LNHDA and CDR2 is SQIVND (reference sequence). The CDR3 sequence is 14 residues long. This sample is drawn from a study of T cells after posttransplantation cyclophosphamide. Study-level points and caveats: Recipient CMV seropositivity and CMV reactivation strongly tracked TRB clonality. Later post-transplant blood repertoires were often dominated by donor CD8+ memory clones. TRB overlap between skin or GI tissue T cells and blood was limited.

Methotrexate plus calcineurin inhibitor accompanied controls' myeloablative marrow transplants; sampling was 1 year later. Assay used: immunoSEQ multiplex PCR; TCRdb lists only in-frame clones, some missing. The sample contains approximately 16,000 clones, around 87% of which appear only once. The sequence derives from a male patient between 45 and 59 years old who received an allogeneic stem cell transplant from an unrelated donor, was CMV-positive, and had chronic GVHD only. The T cells may come from the graft donor. The sequencing used PBMCs, collected after an allogeneic stem cell transplant with a calcineurin inhibitor and methotrexate. This chain uses TRBV19 with TRBJ2-7; 10 nucleotides match TRBD1. DNA for the CDR3: TGTGCCAGTAGTTCCGGGACAGGGGCCTACGAGCAGTACTTC. It is translated as CASSSGTGAYEQYF.